The subject of this entry is one TCR beta chain. TCRdb's table, derived via immunoSEQ multiplex PCR, lists solely in-frame clones and lacks some. The table records over 100,000 clones, roughly nine tenths of them present only once. The data were obtained in a study of control samples from healthy donors and cancer patients. The CDR3 runs 13 residues. With 1 base removed from V and 5 bases from J, the gap between germline ends came to 9 bases. Germline V gene data show CDR1 as SGDLS and CDR2 as YYNGEE. The specimen sequenced was blood. The chain couples TRBV9 to TRBJ1-1; TRBD1 might be the D (6 bases). This TCR was sampled from a human donor in good health. The donor label of this sample is uncertain. The chain's CDR3 is CASSVTGLTEAFF. CDR3 bases: TGTGCCAGCAGCGTAACAGGGTTGACTGAAGCTTTCTTT. The full variable domain, rest sourced from reference TRBV9 and TRBJ1-1, is DSGVTQTPKHLITATGQRVTLRCSPRSGDLSVYWYQQSLDQGLQFLIQYYNGEERAKGNILERFSAQQFPDLHSELNLSSLELGDSALYFCASSVTGLTEAFFGQGTRLTVV.